This paragraph reports one TCR beta chain. This receptor's antigen is unknown. There are no base qualities to consult, and no much larger clone falls within one base. Library preparation was by the immunoSEQ multiplex PCR assay. For the multiplex PCR, a mixture combining 60 forward primers for TCR Vbeta segments and 13 reverse primers for TCR Jbeta segments was used. Amplification of the CDR3 region of rearranged TCR beta genes was performed with a multiplex PCR assay on genomic DNA. On the Illumina HiSeq System, the amplified TCR beta libraries were sequenced as 87-base-pair reads. Per the original workflow: Across the 670 or so repertoires, a later analysis counted 60 million to 90 million unique TCR beta chains, roughly 11 million of which were shared by at least two donors. To remove PCR and sequencing errors, raw reads were error-corrected and collapsed into unique sequences using a nearest-neighbor algorithm that merged closely related sequences. To assign V, D and J gene segments, CDR3 sequences were aligned to IMGT reference sequences. Each retained sequence needed at least a six-nucleotide match to both a V gene segment and a J gene segment. A rearrangement was called productive if the CDR3 had no stop codons and remained in frame with V and J, and every other rearrangement was called non-productive. Following IMGT convention, CDR3 was defined as the stretch from the second conserved V-encoded cysteine up to the conserved J-encoded phenylalanine. The earlier analysis of about 560 of the donors excluded any sequence lacking an unambiguous match to a single V gene segment. In an earlier analysis of a few hundred of the donors, V segments were called functional above 56.7% productive rearrangements and were called segregating when the between-donor standard deviation exceeded 5%. A statistical classification framework was developed to diagnose cytomegalovirus status using the catalog of TCR beta chain sequences. A later analysis assigned V and J genes by comparing TCR nucleotide sequences with IMGT/GENE-DB human TR gene sequences. The TCRdist pipeline was used in a later analysis to assign CDR3 sequences and most-parsimonious VDJ recombination scenarios. In a later analysis, each TCR beta chain was defined by its CDR3 amino acid sequence together with its V-gene family, and reads lacking a unique V-gene family were excluded. To address suspected cross-contamination and a sequencing artifact, a later analysis removed around 600 highly shared, low-generation-probability nucleotide sequences. In a later analysis, a clonal expansion index for each public chain was calculated from normalized within-repertoire ranks of inferred template counts. In a later analysis, generation probabilities were computed using a VDJ recombination model fitted to out-of-frame rearrangements, and the results were checked against IGoR. In a later analysis, TCR-TCR, TCR-HLA and TCR-CMV co-occurrence was scored with hypergeometric tests, and a repertoire-size bias correction was applied to TCR pairs. To estimate false discovery rates, a later analysis permuted the HLA or CMV assignments 20 times. A later analysis grouped co-occurring TCRs with DBSCAN, adding TCRdist sequence similarity when clustering within HLA-allele-positive subsets. Co-occurrence clustering excluded repertoires with fewer than 30,000 or more than 120,000 public chains, plus five with anomalous nucleotide sharing. TCRdb holds this immuneACCESS table with in-frame rearrangements only. Some clones are missing; in checked studies, unresolved V genes explain under half, and the rest has no known cause. V, J and clone size reflect that table, while D and trimming were determined from the DNA. Within this sample are fewer than 250,000 clones, with roughly 83% of them counted one time only. Of the sample, 0.39% falls within the top ten clones.

The sample comes from a study of cytomegalovirus exposure and HLA in healthy donors (dated by TCRdb to 2016 to 2017). For the wider study: In an earlier analysis of under 750 of the donors, 276 Gb of sequence data and 90 million to 130 million unique TCR beta sequences from 150 million to 200 million T cells were reported. Typing coverage differed by locus: A, B, C, DRB1 and DQB1 were typed in about 620-640 donors, DQA1 in 522, DPA1 in around 610, and DPB1 in around 440. HLA typing included class I and class II loci at four-digit resolution. Donor age, sex, ethnicity and CMV serostatus were compiled together with the repertoire data. To predict cytomegalovirus infection status, the study brought together high-throughput TCR immunosequencing, statistical association of individual TCRs with disease status, and machine learning. To study patterns of TCR occurrence, a later analysis re-analyzed previously published TCR beta repertoires from 600 to 750 donors and added high-resolution HLA genotyping. Because of strong linkage in the cohort, roughly five DR-DQ haplotypes were treated as single units for association and clustering. Besides the first cohort of 666 subjects, a separate validation cohort made up of roughly 130 different subjects was used. An earlier analysis of around 640 of the donors used high-throughput TCR beta sequencing to judge whether each TCR beta V gene segment behaved as functional or pseudogenic. All discovery cohort repertoires had been generated on a single sequencing platform. Of the roughly 400 genotyped donors, over 65% fell in the genetic ancestry cluster associated with self-reported Caucasian donors. About 300 gigabases of sequencing data and approximately 80 million unique TCR sequences were included in an early release covering roughly 700 HLA-typed donors. The study was designed to test whether signatures of past pathogen exposure could be identified by cataloging public T cell receptors. Among a few hundred genotyped donors of the cohort, an average of about 240,000 unique TCR beta nucleotide sequences were sequenced per donor, roughly 18% of them non-productive. Using immunosequencing, the study profiled T cell repertoires from roughly 650 subjects and related those repertoires to cytomegalovirus serostatus. In the later analysis, no new phenotypic data were used to find candidate immune exposures; instead, reliance was placed on TCR beta sequences and their occurrence across donors. Genome-wide SNP genotypes for about 65% of the 666 donors were used in a later genetic analysis, which treated that subset as a discovery cohort. General conclusions and limits of the study: CMV serostatus was the only immune exposure information available for the cohort. The study gave a list of 150 to 200 TCR beta chains associated with cytomegalovirus. Some IMGT-functional V segments, including TRBV6-2 and TRBV6-3, could not be told apart with the 87-base-pair reads, so those segments were excluded. In both the original and validation cohorts, the classifier was reported to diagnose cytomegalovirus status with high specificity and sensitivity. Strong co-occurrence of HLA alleles, especially DR and DQ, made assigning TCR associations to individual alleles difficult. In an earlier analysis of some 550 of the donors, most TCR beta V segments were observed in productive rearrangements about 87% or about 30% of the time, broadly matching IMGT annotations. Across donors, most TCR sequences were observed very rarely, whereas some public TCRs were present in many individuals. HLA typing was unavailable for some donors at each locus, so association tests used only the typed subset. Presence/absence analyses assumed roughly uniform sequencing depth across donors, an assumption that may not hold. A few of the identified cytomegalovirus-associated TCR beta chains were confirmed in vitro to be specific for cytomegalovirus antigens. A further reported finding was that TCR beta sequences accurately predicted the HLA-A and HLA-B alleles for most subjects in the first cohort. In a later analysis, the rate of TCR association differed among HLA loci, with DRB1 alleles having the most associated TCRs and HLA-C alleles having the fewest. A later analysis found that HLA-associated TCR beta chains were more clonally expanded and had lower generation probabilities than equally common non-associated chains. Correlated functional status among segregating V segments might be attributable to linkage disequilibrium, but an unknown experimental factor could not be ruled out. It was suggested by the authors that the approach could potentially be generalized to other disease states and immunological phenotypes. Because counts were too low, about 18 rarely observed V segments, including chromosome 9 orphons, were excluded from the earlier analysis of under 650 of the donors. A cluster of highly shared sequence variants was judged likely to represent a technical artifact of the sequencing pipeline. In this cohort, only TCR beta chains were sequenced, and detectable features were limited by the absence of alpha or paired-chain data. Most CMV-associated TCR beta chains appeared to be HLA-restricted in a later analysis, and the HLA associations seemed to be driven largely by CMV exposure. In a later analysis, some 17,000 TCR beta sequences were associated with specific HLA alleles at a false discovery rate of 0.05. A later genetic analysis associated a missense DCLRE1C variant with V-gene and J-gene trimming of TCR beta chains, and an independent cohort replicated the association. In a later genetic analysis, fewer N-insertions in productive TCRs were reported among donors in an Asian-associated ancestry cluster than the 666-donor mean. According to a later analysis, parvovirus B19, influenza, CMV and Epstein-Barr virus appeared linked to several top co-occurrence clusters.

The cohort comprised more than 550 healthy bone marrow donors. At the time of sampling, all cohort members were nominally healthy, though unrecorded immune exposures were likely present. The donor tested CMV seropositive, placing the donor among the roughly 300 seropositive members of the cohort. A peripheral blood sample was collected from each donor, and TCR beta sequencing was performed on peripheral blood mononuclear cells. The Qiagen DNeasy Blood Extraction Kit was used to extract genomic DNA from the blood cell samples. CDR1 and CDR2 are read off the germline V gene as ENHRY and SYGVKD. V is reduced by 3 bases and J by 7 bases, leaving a spacing of 12 bases between them. Its CDR3 holds 14 amino acids, cysteine through phenylalanine. This entry keeps only the CDR3 DNA: 42 bases, framed from base 1.

The specimen was PBMCs. The sequence is built from TRBV10-3 and TRBJ2-2; the D gene is possibly TRBD1, with 6 bases matching. This TCR was recovered from a male donor in good health and CMV-seropositive. Read as DNA, the sequence is TGTGCCATCAGTGACAGCAGGGGCGGCGGGGAGCTGTTTTTT. Its translation reads: CAISDSRGGGELFF.